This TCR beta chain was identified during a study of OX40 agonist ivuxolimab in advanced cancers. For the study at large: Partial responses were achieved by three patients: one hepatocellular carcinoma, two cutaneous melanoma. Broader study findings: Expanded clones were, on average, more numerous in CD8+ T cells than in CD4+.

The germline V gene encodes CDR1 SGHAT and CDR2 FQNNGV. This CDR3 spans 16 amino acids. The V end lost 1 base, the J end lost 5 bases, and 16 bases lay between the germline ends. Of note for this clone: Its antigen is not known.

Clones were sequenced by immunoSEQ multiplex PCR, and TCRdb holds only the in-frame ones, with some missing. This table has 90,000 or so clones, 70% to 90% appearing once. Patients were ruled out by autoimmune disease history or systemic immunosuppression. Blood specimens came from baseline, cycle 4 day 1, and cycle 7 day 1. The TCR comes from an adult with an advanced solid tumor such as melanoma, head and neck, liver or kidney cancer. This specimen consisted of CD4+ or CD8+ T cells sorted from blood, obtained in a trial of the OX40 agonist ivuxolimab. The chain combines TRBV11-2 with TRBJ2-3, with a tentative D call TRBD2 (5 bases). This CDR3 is CASSLGERPEGDTQYF. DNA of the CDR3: TGTGCCAGCAGCTTAGGTGAGCGGCCTGAAGGAGATACGCAGTATTTT.